Listed below are T cell receptor beta chains from one sample, sequenced in a study of cytomegalovirus exposure and HLA in healthy donors. Data came from immunoSEQ multiplex PCR; TCRdb stores just in-frame clones and leaves some out. The repertoire consists of 100,000 to 150,000 clones, with 80% to 90% occurring once and the leading ten covering 5% to 7%. The sample consisted of PBMCs. These receptors were obtained from a woman aged 35 to 49 in good health and CMV-seropositive. Both conserved end residues are part of each CDR3. The D gene is left open where the match is weak. Size tells how often a clone was seen (once, few, many) or the class of an expanded clone, and some rows leave it out.

TGTGCCAGCAGCCCCTACACTGAAGCTTTCTTT,CASSPYTEAFF,TRBJ1-1,TRBV7-8,few,NA
TGCAGCGTCCCCCGGACAGGGGTCGGGAACACTGAAGCTTTCTTT,CSVPRTGVGNTEAFF,TRBJ1-1,TRBV29-1,NA,TRBD1
TGTGCCAGCAGCGACCCCCGGACAGCAAAAGAGACCCAGTACTTC,CASSDPRTAKETQYF,TRBJ2-5,TRBV7-6,NA,NA
TGTGCCAGCAGGGGGACAGGGAACACTGAAGCTTTCTTT,CASRGTGNTEAFF,TRBJ1-1,TRBV6-4,NA,TRBD1
TGTGCCAGCAGAGGGGAGGTTGTGGGGACTGAAGCTTTCTTT,CASRGEVVGTEAFF,TRBJ1-1,TRBV27,NA,NA
TGTGCCAGCAGCCGGGAGGGCCAGCAGTTCTTC,CASSREGQQFF,TRBJ2-1,TRBV11-3,NA,TRBD2
TGCGCCAGCAGCCAACAAACCCTCACCGGTTACAGCTCCTACGAGCAGTACTTC,CASSQQTLTGYSSYEQYF,TRBJ2-7,TRBV4-3,NA,NA
TGTGCCAGCAGCTTAGCTAGCGGGGTCAATGAGCAGTTCTTC,CASSLASGVNEQFF,TRBJ2-1,TRBV7-3,NA,TRBD2
TGTGCCAGTACGGGAGGGAACAAGAATCAGCCCCAGCATTTT,CASTGGNKNQPQHF,TRBJ1-5,TRBV19,NA,NA
TGTGCCGGCAGTGAGTACCGGGACAGGGTTGACTATGGCTACACCTTC,CAGSEYRDRVDYGYTF,TRBJ1-2,TRBV9,NA,TRBD1
TGTGCCAGCTCACCACGGAGCGGGGAAAGCACAGATACGCAGTATTTT,CASSPRSGESTDTQYF,TRBJ2-3,TRBV18,NA,TRBD2
TGTGCCAGCAGTTTATCGAGGGGGTCGAACACTGAAGCTTTCTTT,CASSLSRGSNTEAFF,TRBJ1-1,TRBV27,few,NA
TGTGCCAGCATCCGACAGGGGGCCTATGGCTACACCTTC,CASIRQGAYGYTF,TRBJ1-2,TRBV5-6,NA,TRBD1
TGTGCCAGCAGCTTAGATTCCAGGAAGGATCAGCCCCAGCATTTT,CASSLDSRKDQPQHF,TRBJ1-5,TRBV7-2,NA,NA
TGCGCCAGCAGCCAAGAGGGCAGAAGTTACAATGAGCAGTTCTTC,CASSQEGRSYNEQFF,TRBJ2-1,TRBV4-3,few,NA
TGTGCCAGCTCACCTGTCTCAGGGAACACAGATACGCAGTATTTT,CASSPVSGNTDTQYF,TRBJ2-3,TRBV18,NA,NA
TGTGCCAGCAGCGTAGCAGCCAATTCAGGGTATTCTGGCTACACCTTC,CASSVAANSGYSGYTF,TRBJ1-2,TRBV9,once,NA
TGTGCCAGCAGCGTCCTGGCTCAACCCCATGAGCAGTTCTTC,CASSVLAQPHEQFF,TRBJ2-1,TRBV9,NA,NA
TGTGCCAGCAGTGTCTTGGAGGGGAGCTCCTACGAGCAGTACTTC,CASSVLEGSSYEQYF,TRBJ2-7,TRBV2,NA,NA
TGTGCCAGCAGTTTAAATAGGGACAGGGGTTATGGCTACACCTTC,CASSLNRDRGYGYTF,TRBJ1-2,TRBV27,NA,TRBD1
TGTGCCAGCAGTTTTGGGTTGGGGCAGTGGGGCGGGGAGCTGTTTTTT,CASSFGLGQWGGELFF,TRBJ2-2,TRBV28,NA,NA
TGTGCCATCAGCGCGAGCTCCTACAATGAGCAGTTCTTC,CAISASSYNEQFF,TRBJ2-1,TRBV10-3,few,NA
TGTGCCAGCAGCTTTACAGGGGACACTGAAGCTTTCTTT,CASSFTGDTEAFF,TRBJ1-1,TRBV11-2,NA,TRBD1
TGTGCTAGCAGCTTAAGGGACAGGGCAACTAATGAAAAACTGTTTTTT,CASSLRDRATNEKLFF,TRBJ1-4,TRBV7-7,NA,TRBD1
TGTGCCAGCACCAAGGGGTGGCAGGGCCTCAATCAGCCCCAGCATTTT,CASTKGWQGLNQPQHF,TRBJ1-5,TRBV7-9,NA,NA
TGTGCCAGCAGCGGGGGGGGTTTGGGGCGGGATGAGCAGTTCTTC,CASSGGGLGRDEQFF,TRBJ2-1,TRBV9,once,TRBD2
TGCGCCAGCAACCCGGGACAAGGCGTTTACGAGCAGTACTTC,CASNPGQGVYEQYF,TRBJ2-7,TRBV5-1,NA,NA
TGCGCCAGCAGCCTGGGTGGGACAGATCCCGGGGAGCTGTTTTTT,CASSLGGTDPGELFF,TRBJ2-2,TRBV5-1,NA,TRBD1
TGCGCCAGCACTCGAGGCTTTAATGAAAAACTGTTTTTT,CASTRGFNEKLFF,TRBJ1-4,TRBV4-3,NA,NA
TGCGCCAGCAGCACTGGGACTAGCGGGAGTCGTACCGGGGAGCTGTTTTTT,CASSTGTSGSRTGELFF,TRBJ2-2,TRBV5-1,NA,TRBD2
TGTGCCAGCAGCTTGGATACAGCCCTCTGGGCCCAGTACTTC,CASSLDTALWAQYF,TRBJ2-5,TRBV5-7,NA,NA
TGTGCCAGCAGCCAAGACAGCCGCGGGAGGGATTGGAATGAGCAGTTCTTC,CASSQDSRGRDWNEQFF,TRBJ2-1,TRBV4-2,NA,TRBD2
TGTGCCAGCAGCTCGGACAGGGGTTATGGCTACACCTTC,CASSSDRGYGYTF,TRBJ1-2,TRBV11-1,NA,TRBD1
TGTGCCAGTAGTATGGTACCGGGGATGAACACTGAAGCTTTCTTT,CASSMVPGMNTEAFF,TRBJ1-1,TRBV19,NA,NA
TGTGCCAGCTCAGGGGTGAAGCAGCCCCAGCATTTT,CASSGVKQPQHF,TRBJ1-5,TRBV6-1,NA,NA
TGTGCCAGCAGTGCGGCGAACACCGGGGAGCTGTTTTTT,CASSAANTGELFF,TRBJ2-2,TRBV28,few,NA
TGTGCCAGTCAAGGCGGCACCTACAATGAGCAGTTCTTC,CASQGGTYNEQFF,TRBJ2-1,TRBV9,NA,NA
TGCGCCAGCAGCCCTGCAGGGGGCCATGAGCAGTTCTTC,CASSPAGGHEQFF,TRBJ2-1,TRBV5-1,NA,TRBD1
TGTGCCAGCGTAGGTCCACGGGAACAAGAGACCCAGTACTTC,CASVGPREQETQYF,TRBJ2-5,TRBV28,NA,NA
TGTGCCATCAGTGACGGTCCCTACGAGCAGTACTTC,CAISDGPYEQYF,TRBJ2-7,TRBV10-3,NA,NA
TGTGCCAGCAGTACCTGGCCGGGTCCCTACGAGCAGTACTTC,CASSTWPGPYEQYF,TRBJ2-7,TRBV27,NA,NA
TGTGCCAGCAGTTTGTTAGCGGGAGGGCTGGGGGTCGAGCAGTACTTC,CASSLLAGGLGVEQYF,TRBJ2-7,TRBV27,NA,TRBD2
TGTGCCAGCAGCCACTGGACAGGGGTGGAAGGAAACACCATATATTTT,CASSHWTGVEGNTIYF,TRBJ1-3,TRBV7-9,NA,TRBD1
TGTGCCAGCAGGGAACAGGGGAGCAATCAGCCCCAGCATTTT,CASREQGSNQPQHF,TRBJ1-5,TRBV6-5,NA,TRBD1
TGCACCGGGGAATTCCAAGAGACCCAGTACTTC,CTGEFQETQYF,TRBJ2-5,TRBV20-1,NA,NA
TGCGCCAGCAGCCAAGCCACGGGACTAGCGGCCGATACGCAGTATTTT,CASSQATGLAADTQYF,TRBJ2-3,TRBV4-1,NA,TRBD2
TGTGCCAGCAGCTTTCGGGGGGGCATGGGTTACAATGAGCAGTTCTTC,CASSFRGGMGYNEQFF,TRBJ2-1,TRBV5-4,NA,TRBD2
TGTGCCAGTAGTATAGACCCCACCGCGATCACTGAAGCTTTCTTT,CASSIDPTAITEAFF,TRBJ1-1,TRBV19,NA,NA
TGTGCCAGCAGCTTAGTACCGGCGGGGGATACGCAGTATTTT,CASSLVPAGDTQYF,TRBJ2-3,TRBV7-2,NA,NA
TGTGCCACCAGCAGAGACAGGGGCACTGAAGCTTTCTTT,CATSRDRGTEAFF,TRBJ1-1,TRBV15,few,NA
TGTGCCAGCAGCTTGTCCCTCGGGGGGGGTCCCTCCTATAATTCACCCCTCCACTTT,CASSLSLGGGPSYNSPLHF,TRBJ1-6,TRBV7-6,NA,NA
TGTGCCAGCAGTATCGGGACTAGCTACGAGCAGTACTTC,CASSIGTSYEQYF,TRBJ2-7,TRBV6-5,NA,TRBD2
TGCAGTGCTCGGAGGGTCGGGGAGCTGTTTTTT,CSARRVGELFF,TRBJ2-2,TRBV20-1,NA,NA
TGTGCCAGCCGAAGGACGGGAGCTCGCACCGGGGAGCTGTTTTTT,CASRRTGARTGELFF,TRBJ2-2,TRBV14,NA,NA
TGTGCCACCAGCAGAGACCCGAGGGACAATGAGCAGTTCTTC,CATSRDPRDNEQFF,TRBJ2-1,TRBV15,NA,NA
TGCAGCGTTGGGGGGGGGACAGGGGGCTACGAGCAGTACTTC,CSVGGGTGGYEQYF,TRBJ2-7,TRBV29-1,NA,TRBD1
TGTGCCAGCAGCTCCGGACAGGGAGGGAGACACACTGAAGCTTTCTTT,CASSSGQGGRHTEAFF,TRBJ1-1,TRBV7-6,once,TRBD1
TGTGCCAGCAGCGGAGGGACAGGGTCAGGAGACTATGGCTACACCTTC,CASSGGTGSGDYGYTF,TRBJ1-2,TRBV9,NA,TRBD1